A few counts support the clone carrying this TCR beta chain. Naive CD4+ cells had CD25+ Tregs removed. There are 11 residues in the CDR3. Trimming took off 5 bases at V and 5 bases at J, with 7 bases between the two ends. The germline V gene encodes CDR1 DFQATT and CDR2 SNEGSKA (reference sequence). Constant-region reverse primers amplified full-length variable regions, followed by semi-nested Nested Universal Primer A PCR. TCRdb independently ran MiXCR on the 5' RACE reads; one entry per CDR3 protein. The table has approximately 40,000 distinct CDR3 sequences, approximately 17% seen once. The sample consisted of naive CD4+ T cells sorted from a lymph node. Subset given: naive CD4+ T cells, CD4+CD45RA+CD25-. The receptor's source is a female donor with breast cancer. This chain links TRBV20-1 with TRBJ2-1; D gene ambiguous. DNA of the CDR3: TGCAGTGCTCCAACTCACAATGAGCAGTTCTTC. Translation: CSAPTHNEQFF.